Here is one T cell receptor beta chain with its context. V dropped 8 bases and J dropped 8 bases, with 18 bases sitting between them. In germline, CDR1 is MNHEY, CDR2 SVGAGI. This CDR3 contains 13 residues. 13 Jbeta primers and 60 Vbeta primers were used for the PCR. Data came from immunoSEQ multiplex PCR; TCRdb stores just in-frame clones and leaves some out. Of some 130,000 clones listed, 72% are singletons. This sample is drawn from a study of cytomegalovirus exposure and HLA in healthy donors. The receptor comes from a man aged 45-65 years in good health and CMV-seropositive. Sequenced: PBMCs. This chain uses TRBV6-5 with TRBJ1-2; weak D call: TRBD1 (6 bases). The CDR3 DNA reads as TGTGCCAGCGGGGGGGGGCAGGTCCTCGGCTACACCTTC. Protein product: CASGGGQVLGYTF.